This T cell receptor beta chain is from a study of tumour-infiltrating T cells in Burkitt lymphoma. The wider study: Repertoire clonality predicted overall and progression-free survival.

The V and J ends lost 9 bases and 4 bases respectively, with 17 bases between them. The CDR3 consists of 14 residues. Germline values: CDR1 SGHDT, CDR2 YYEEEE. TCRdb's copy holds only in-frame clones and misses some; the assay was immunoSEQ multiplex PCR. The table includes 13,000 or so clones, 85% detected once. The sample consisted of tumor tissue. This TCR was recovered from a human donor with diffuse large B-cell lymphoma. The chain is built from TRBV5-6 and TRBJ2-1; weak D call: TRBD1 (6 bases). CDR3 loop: CATGQGLEYNEQFF. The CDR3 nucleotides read TGTGCCACGGGGCAGGGGTTGGAATACAATGAGCAGTTCTTC.